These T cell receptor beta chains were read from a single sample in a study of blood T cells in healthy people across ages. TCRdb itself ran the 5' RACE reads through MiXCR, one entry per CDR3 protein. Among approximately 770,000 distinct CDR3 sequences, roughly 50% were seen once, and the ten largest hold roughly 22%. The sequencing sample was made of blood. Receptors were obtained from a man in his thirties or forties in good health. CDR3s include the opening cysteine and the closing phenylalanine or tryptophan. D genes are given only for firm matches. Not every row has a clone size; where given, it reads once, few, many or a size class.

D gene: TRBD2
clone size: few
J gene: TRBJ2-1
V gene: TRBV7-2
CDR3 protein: CASSKTSGPSWGEQFF
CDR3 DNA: TGTGCCAGCAGCAAGACTAGCGGCCCATCTTGGGGTGAGCAGTTCTTC

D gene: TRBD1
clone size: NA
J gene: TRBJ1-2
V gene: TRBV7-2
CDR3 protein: CASSLGPRRQGVSYGYTF
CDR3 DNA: TGTGCCAGCAGCTTAGGCCCAAGACGGCAGGGGGTCAGTTATGGCTACACCTTC

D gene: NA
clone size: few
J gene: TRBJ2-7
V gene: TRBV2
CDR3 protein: CASTPLISYEQYF
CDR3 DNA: TGTGCCAGCACCCCGTTGATCTCCTACGAGCAGTACTTC

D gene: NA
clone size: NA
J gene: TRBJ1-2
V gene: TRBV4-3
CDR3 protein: CASSQDNGHRSYTF
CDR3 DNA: TGCGCCAGCAGCCAAGATAACGGCCACAGAAGCTACACCTTC

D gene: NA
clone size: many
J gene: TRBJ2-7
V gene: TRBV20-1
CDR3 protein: CSARPNYEQYF
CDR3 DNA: TGCAGTGCTCGCCCCAACTACGAGCAGTACTTC

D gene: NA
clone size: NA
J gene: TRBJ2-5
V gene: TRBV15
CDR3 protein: CATSRDPQGTQYF
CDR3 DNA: TGTGCCACCAGCAGAGACCCTCAAGGGACCCAGTACTTC

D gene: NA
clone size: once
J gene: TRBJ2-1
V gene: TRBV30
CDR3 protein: CAWTSSPDRGEFF
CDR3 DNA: TGTGCCTGGACCTCGAGTCCGGATCGCGGGGAGTTCTTC

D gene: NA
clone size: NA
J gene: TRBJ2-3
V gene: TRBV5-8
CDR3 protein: CASSFAPGRDTQNF
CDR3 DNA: TGTGCCAGCAGCTTCGCCCCAGGCCGAGATACGCAGAATTTT

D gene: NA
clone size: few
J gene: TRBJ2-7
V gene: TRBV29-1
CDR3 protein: CSVELRREQYF
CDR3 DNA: TGCAGCGTTGAATTGAGAAGGGAGCAGTACTTC

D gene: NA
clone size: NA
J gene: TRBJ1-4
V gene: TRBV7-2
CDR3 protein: CASSSNRWSEKLFF
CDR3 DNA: TGTGCCAGCAGCTCCAACAGGTGGAGTGAAAAACTGTTTTTT

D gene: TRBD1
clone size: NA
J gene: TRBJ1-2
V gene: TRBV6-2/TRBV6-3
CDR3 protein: CASSYGAGGLGGYTF
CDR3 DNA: TGTGCCAGCAGTTACGGAGCAGGGGGCTTAGGTGGCTACACCTTC

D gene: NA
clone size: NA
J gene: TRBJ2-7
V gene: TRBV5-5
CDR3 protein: CASSLECYEQYF
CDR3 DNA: TGTGCCAGCAGCTTGGAGTGTTACGAGCAGTACTTC

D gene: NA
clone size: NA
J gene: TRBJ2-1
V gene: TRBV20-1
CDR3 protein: CSAHGTRSYNEQFF
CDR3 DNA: TGCAGTGCTCACGGGACCCGCTCCTACAATGAGCAGTTCTTC